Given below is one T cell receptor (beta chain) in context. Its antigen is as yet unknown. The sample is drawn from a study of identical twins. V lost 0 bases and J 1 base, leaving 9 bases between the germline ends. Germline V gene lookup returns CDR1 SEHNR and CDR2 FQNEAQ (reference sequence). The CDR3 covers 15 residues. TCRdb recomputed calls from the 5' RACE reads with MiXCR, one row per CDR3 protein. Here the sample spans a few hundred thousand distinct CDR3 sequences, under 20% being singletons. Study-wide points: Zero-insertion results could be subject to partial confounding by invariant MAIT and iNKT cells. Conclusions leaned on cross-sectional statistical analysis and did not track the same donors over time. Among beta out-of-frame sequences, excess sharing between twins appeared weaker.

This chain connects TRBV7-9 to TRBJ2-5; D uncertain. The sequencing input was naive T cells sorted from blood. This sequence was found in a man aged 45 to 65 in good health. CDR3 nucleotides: TGTGCCAGCAGCTTAGCTTCCTCGTTCCAAGAGACCCAGTACTTC. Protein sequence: CASSLASSFQETQYF.